Below, 8 T cell receptor beta chains from the same sample are listed, as sequenced in a study of T cells after posttransplantation cyclophosphamide. Repertoires were generated with immunoSEQ multiplex PCR, while TCRdb's copy carries only in-frame clones and drops some. The sample includes about 4,000 clones, approximately 70% of them seen just once. Busulfan-fludarabine conditioning, marrow transplant, and cyclophosphamide on days +3 and +4 were administered. Material: CD8+ T cells sorted from PBMCs, obtained 1162 days after allogeneic stem cell transplant with posttransplant cyclophosphamide. The receptors stem from a female patient between 40 and 50 years old who received an allogeneic stem cell transplant from a related donor, was CMV-positive, and had no GVHD. The T cells may partly be graft donor cells.

CDR3 in amino acids: CASSLDQRGGTDTQYF. The CDR3 DNA reads TGCGCCAGCAGCTTGGATCAGCGGGGGGGGACAGATACGCAGTATTTT. The rearrangement joins TRBV5-1 to TRBJ2-3, with 10 bases matching TRBD2. The V gene end was trimmed by 0 bases and the J gene end by 3 bases; junction bases not matched to a gene: 4. The CDR3 runs 16 residues. In germline, CDR1 is SGHRS, CDR2 YFSETQ.

A few counts support this clone. Other DNA sequences in this sample translate to the same CDR3. The chain combines TRBV12-5 with TRBJ1-5; D remains unclear. This CDR3 spans 17 amino acids. Germline CDR1 and CDR2: LGHNT and FRNRAP. V was cut by 0 bases and J by 1 base, with 13 bases left in between. CDR3 bases: TGTGCTAGTGGTTTGGTACACCCGGGCGGGAGCAATCAGCCCCAGCATTTT. Its translation is CASGLVHPGGSNQPQHF.

In regard to this clone: The sample has other DNA sequences that encode this CDR3 too. V usage is TRBV11-3 and J usage is TRBJ1-6; no firm D call. Trimming stripped 4 bases from V and 8 bases from J, with 21 bases between. Germline values: CDR1 SGHNT, CDR2 YENEEA. The CDR3 totals 17 residues. The CDR3 spells CASSSNLSDKHYSPLHF. The DNA for the CDR3 is TGTGCCAGCAGCTCAAATCTCTCAGATAAACATTATTCACCCCTCCACTTT.

The chain joins TRBV10-3 to TRBJ2-2; 8 bases fit TRBD2. The V segment lost 7 bases and the J segment 2 bases; nucleotides outside the gene matches: 3. The CDR3 runs to 14 residues. Germline V gene lookup returns CDR1 ENHRY and CDR2 SYGVKD. The CDR3 DNA reads TGTGCCATCACGAGCGGGGGAAACACCGGGGAGCTGTTTTTT. Protein product: CAITSGGNTGELFF.

The J gene is TRBJ2-3, the V gene TRBV12-5; 9 positions match TRBD2. The germline V gene has CDR1 LGHNT and CDR2 FRNRAP. V shed 0 bases and J 2 bases; nucleotides not matched to a gene: 6. CDR3 length: 17 amino acids. CDR3 nucleotides: TGTGCTAGTGGTTTGGTAGAAGCGGGGGGCTACACAGATACGCAGTATTTT. Translation gives CASGLVEAGGYTDTQYF.

J is TRBJ2-5 and V is TRBV5-1; the D is unclear. The CDR3 is 11 residues long. The V end lost 3 bases, the J end lost 4 bases, and 4 bases lay between the germline ends. Germline-derived CDR1 and CDR2 are SGHRS and YFSETQ. The chain's CDR3 is CASSSSETQYF. The CDR3 nucleotides read TGCGCCAGCAGCTCTTCAGAGACCCAGTACTTC.

The chain employs TRBV2 and TRBJ1-2; 9 nucleotides agree with TRBD1. Trimming at V came to 6 bases and at J to 6 bases, leaving 11 bases not matched to a gene. This CDR3 contains 15 residues. From germline, CDR1 is SNHLY and CDR2 FYNNEI. In DNA form, the CDR3 reads TGTGCCAGCAGGGGACAGGGTGGGCCGGAGGATGGCTACACCTTC. This codes for CASRGQGGPEDGYTF.

The chain links TRBV11-3 to TRBJ1-4; perhaps TRBD1 as D (6 bases). V lost 1 base to trimming and J lost 8 bases, with 11 bases between them. Germline V lookup: CDR1 SGHNT, CDR2 YENEEA. The CDR3 spans 14 residues. The CDR3 here is CASSLATGSEKLFF. In DNA form, the CDR3 reads TGTGCCAGCAGCTTAGCTACAGGGTCCGAAAAACTGTTTTTT.